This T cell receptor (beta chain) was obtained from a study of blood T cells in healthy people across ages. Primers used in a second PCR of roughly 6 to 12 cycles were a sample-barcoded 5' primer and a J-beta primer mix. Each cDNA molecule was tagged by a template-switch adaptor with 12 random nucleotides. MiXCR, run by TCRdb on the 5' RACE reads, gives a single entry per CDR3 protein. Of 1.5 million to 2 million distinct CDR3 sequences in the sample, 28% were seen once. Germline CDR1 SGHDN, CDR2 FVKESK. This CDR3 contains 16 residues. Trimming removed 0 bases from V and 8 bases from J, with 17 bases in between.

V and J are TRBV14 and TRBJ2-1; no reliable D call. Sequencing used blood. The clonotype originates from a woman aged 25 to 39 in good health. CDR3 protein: CASSQETGLRTDEQFF. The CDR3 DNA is TGTGCCAGCAGCCAAGAGACGGGCCTCCGTACGGATGAGCAGTTCTTC. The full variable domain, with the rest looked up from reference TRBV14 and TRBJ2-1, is EAGVTQFPSHSVIEKGQTVTLRCDPISGHDNLYWYRRVMGKEIKFLLHFVKESKQDESGMPNNRFLAERTGGTYSTLKVQPAELEDSGVYFCASSQETGLRTDEQFFGPGTRLTVL.